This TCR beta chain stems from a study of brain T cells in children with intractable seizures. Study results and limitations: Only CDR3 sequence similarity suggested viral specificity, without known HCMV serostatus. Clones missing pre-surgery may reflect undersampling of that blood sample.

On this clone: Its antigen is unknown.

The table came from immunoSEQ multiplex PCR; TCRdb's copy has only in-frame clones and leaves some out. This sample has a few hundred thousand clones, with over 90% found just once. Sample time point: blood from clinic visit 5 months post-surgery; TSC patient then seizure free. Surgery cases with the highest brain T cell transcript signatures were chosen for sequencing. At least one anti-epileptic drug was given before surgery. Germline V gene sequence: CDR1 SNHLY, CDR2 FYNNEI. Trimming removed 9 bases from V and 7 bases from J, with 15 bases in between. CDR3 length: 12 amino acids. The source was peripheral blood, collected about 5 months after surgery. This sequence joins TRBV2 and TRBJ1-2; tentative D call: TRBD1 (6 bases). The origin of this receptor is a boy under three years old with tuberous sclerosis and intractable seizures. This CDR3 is CASHGGLGGYTF. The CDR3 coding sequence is TGTGCCAGTCACGGGGGCCTTGGTGGCTACACCTTC. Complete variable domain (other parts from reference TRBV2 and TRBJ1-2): EPEVTQTPSHQVTQMGQEVILRCVPISNHLYFYWYRQILGQKVEFLVSFYNNEISEKSEIFDDQFSVERPDGSNFTLKIRSTKLEDSAMYFCASHGGLGGYTFGSGTRLTVV.